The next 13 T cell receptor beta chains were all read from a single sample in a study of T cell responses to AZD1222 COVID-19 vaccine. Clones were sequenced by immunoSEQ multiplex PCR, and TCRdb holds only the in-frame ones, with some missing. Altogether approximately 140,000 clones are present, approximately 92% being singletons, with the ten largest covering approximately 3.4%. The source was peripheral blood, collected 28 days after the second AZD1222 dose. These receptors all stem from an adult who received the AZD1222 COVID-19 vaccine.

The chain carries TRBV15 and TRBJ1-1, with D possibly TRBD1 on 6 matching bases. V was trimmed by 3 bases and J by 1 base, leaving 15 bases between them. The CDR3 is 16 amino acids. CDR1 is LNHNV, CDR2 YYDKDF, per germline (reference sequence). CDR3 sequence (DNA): TGTGCCACCAGCAGGAATACAGGGTTCGGGAACACTGAAGCTTTCTTT. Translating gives CATSRNTGFGNTEAFF.

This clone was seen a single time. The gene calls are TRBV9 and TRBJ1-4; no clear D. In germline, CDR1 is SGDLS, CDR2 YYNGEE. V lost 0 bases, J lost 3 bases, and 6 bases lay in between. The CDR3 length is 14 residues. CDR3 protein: CASSVDLANEKLFF. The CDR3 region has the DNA TGTGCCAGCAGCGTAGACTTGGCTAATGAAAAACTGTTTTTT.

The CDR3 loop reads CASSPDRGSTEAFF. For the CDR3, the DNA is TGCGCCAGCAGCCCGGACAGGGGAAGCACTGAAGCTTTCTTT. The V call is TRBV5-1, the J call TRBJ1-1, with 9 bases aligning to TRBD1. The length of the CDR3 is 14 residues. CDR1 SGHRS and CDR2 YFSETQ come from the germline V gene. The trim removed 4 bases at V and 4 bases at J, leaving 5 bases unmatched.

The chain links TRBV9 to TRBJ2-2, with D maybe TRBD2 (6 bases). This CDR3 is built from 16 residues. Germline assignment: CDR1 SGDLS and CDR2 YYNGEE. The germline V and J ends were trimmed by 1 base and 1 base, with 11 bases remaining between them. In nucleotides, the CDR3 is TGTGCCAGCAGCGTAAGTGGCGGGAAGAACACCGGGGAGCTGTTTTTT. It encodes CASSVSGGKNTGELFF.

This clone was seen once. The CDR3 here is CASSDRGGTNTEAFF. The CDR3 DNA sequence: TGTGCCAGCAGCGACAGGGGAGGTACGAACACTGAAGCTTTCTTT. The chain has TRBV27 and TRBJ1-1, with 8 bases fitting TRBD1. Germline-derived CDR1 and CDR2 are MNHEY and SMNVEV (reference sequence). Trimming took 6 bases from V and 1 from J; bases not matched to a gene: 7. The CDR3 has 15 amino acids.

CDR3 in amino acids: CASRAGDTQYF. Here the CDR3 DNA reads TGTGCCAGCCGAGCTGGAGATACGCAGTATTTT. The chain links TRBV6-5 to TRBJ2-3; D unresolved. Per the germline V gene, CDR1 is MNHEY and CDR2 is SVGAGI. The CDR3 covers 11 residues. V lost 8 bases and J 5 bases, leaving 8 bases between the germline ends.

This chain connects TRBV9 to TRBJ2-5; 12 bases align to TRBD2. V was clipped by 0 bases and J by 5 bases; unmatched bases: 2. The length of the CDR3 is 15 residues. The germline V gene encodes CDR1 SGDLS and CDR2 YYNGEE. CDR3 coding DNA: TGTGCCAGCAGCGTAGCTAGCGGGAGGGACGAGACCCAGTACTTC. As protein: CASSVASGRDETQYF.

This CDR3 is CASSRQGASTDTQYF. Here the CDR3 DNA reads TGTGCCAGCAGCCGACAGGGAGCTAGCACAGATACGCAGTATTTT. V usage is TRBV11-3 and J usage is TRBJ2-3, with 7 bases matching TRBD1. The CDR3 length is 15 residues. V was pared by 5 bases and J by 0 bases, with 5 bases of the junction left unmatched. The germline CDR1 and CDR2 sequences are SGHNT and YENEEA.

Here the CDR3 DNA reads TGCAGCGTTCAGGGGACCACTGAAGCTTTCTTT. Translating gives CSVQGTTEAFF. The chain links TRBV29-1 to TRBJ1-1; a possible D gene is TRBD1 (6 bases). Germline lookup yields CDR1 SQVTM and CDR2 ANQGSEA. There are 11 residues in the CDR3. Trimming removed 5 bases at V and 4 bases at J, with 8 bases between. The full variable domain, completed using reference TRBV29-1 and TRBJ1-1, is SAVISQKPSRDICQRGTSLTIQCQVDSQVTMMFWYRQQPGQSLTLIATANQGSEATYESGFVIDKFPISRPNLTFSTLTVSNMSPEDSSIYLCSVQGTTEAFFGQGTRLTVV.

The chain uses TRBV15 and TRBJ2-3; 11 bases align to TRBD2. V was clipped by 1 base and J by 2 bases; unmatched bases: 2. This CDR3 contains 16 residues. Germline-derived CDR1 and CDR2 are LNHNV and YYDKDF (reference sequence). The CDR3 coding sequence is TGTGCCACCAGCAGAGTACTAGCGGGAGACACAGATACGCAGTATTTT. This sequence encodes CATSRVLAGDTDTQYF.

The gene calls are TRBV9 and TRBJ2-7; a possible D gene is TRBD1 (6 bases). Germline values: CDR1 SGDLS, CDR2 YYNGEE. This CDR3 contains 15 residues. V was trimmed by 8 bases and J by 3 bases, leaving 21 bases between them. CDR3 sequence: CASSTSSGHLYEQYF. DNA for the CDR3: TGTGCCAGTAGCACCTCGTCGGGACACCTCTACGAGCAGTACTTC. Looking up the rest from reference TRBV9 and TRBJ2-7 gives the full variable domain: DSGVTQTPKHLITATGQRVTLRCSPRSGDLSVYWYQQSLDQGLQFLIQYYNGEERAKGNILERFSAQQFPDLHSELNLSSLELGDSALYFCASSTSSGHLYEQYFGPGTRLTVT.

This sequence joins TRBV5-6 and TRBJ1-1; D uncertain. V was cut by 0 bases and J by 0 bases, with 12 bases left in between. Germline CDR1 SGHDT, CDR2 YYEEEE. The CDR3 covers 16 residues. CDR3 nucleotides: TGTGCCAGCAGCTTGGTGGGCCGGAGAATGAACACTGAAGCTTTCTTT. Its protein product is CASSLVGRRMNTEAFF.

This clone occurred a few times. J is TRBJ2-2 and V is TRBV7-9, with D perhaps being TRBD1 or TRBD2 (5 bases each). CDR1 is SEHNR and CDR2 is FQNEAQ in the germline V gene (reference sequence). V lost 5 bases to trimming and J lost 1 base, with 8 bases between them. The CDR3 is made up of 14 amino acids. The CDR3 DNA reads TGTGCCAGCAGCGGGACCAAGAACACCGGGGAGCTGTTTTTT. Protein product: CASSGTKNTGELFF. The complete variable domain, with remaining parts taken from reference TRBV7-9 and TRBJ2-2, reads DTGVSQNPRHKITKRGQNVTFRCDPISEHNRLYWYRQTLGQGPEFLTYFQNEAQLEKSRLLSDRFSAERPKGSFSTLEIQRTEQGDSAMYLCASSGTKNTGELFFGEGSRLTVL.